The 17 T cell receptor beta chains reported below all come from one sample, sequenced in a study of cytomegalovirus exposure and HLA in healthy donors. Both 60 Vbeta primers and 13 Jbeta primers went into the PCR. The repertoire was sequenced with immunoSEQ multiplex PCR; TCRdb's copy has only in-frame clones and lacks some. The table includes 200,000 to 250,000 clones, more than 60% detected once. Sequencing used PBMCs. These receptors were taken from a woman in her sixties in good health and CMV-seropositive.

V usage is TRBV27 and J usage is TRBJ2-3; the match to TRBD2 covers 13 bases. Losses at the gene ends were 6 bases for V and 2 bases for J; bases not matched to a gene: 8. This CDR3 is 17 amino acids long. Germline CDR1 is MNHEY and CDR2 is SMNVEV (reference sequence). The CDR3 reads CASRHSLAGGTTDTQYF. CDR3 nucleotide sequence: TGTGCCAGCAGGCATTCACTAGCGGGGGGGACCACAGATACGCAGTATTTT.

The CDR3 loop reads CASSEAAGRLYEQYF. In DNA, the CDR3 is TGTGCCAGCAGTGAAGCCGCGGGGAGGCTCTACGAGCAGTACTTC. The chain employs TRBV6-1 and TRBJ2-7, with D maybe TRBD2 (6 bases). Deletions cut 0 bases from V and 3 bases from J, with 12 bases between. The CDR3 spans 15 residues. Germline-derived CDR1 and CDR2 are MNHNS and SASEGT.

V usage is TRBV6-5 and J usage is TRBJ1-2; 7 bases align to TRBD1. This CDR3 is 14 amino acids long. The germline V gene has CDR1 MNHEY and CDR2 SVGAGI. After removal of 2 bases from V and 4 bases from J, the junction contained 4 bases not matched to a gene. The CDR3: CASSYKDRSYGYTF. The CDR3 DNA is TGTGCCAGCAGTTACAAGGACAGGAGCTATGGCTACACCTTC.

V usage is TRBV10-3 and J usage is TRBJ2-1; D is possibly TRBD1 (5 bases). The V end lost 7 bases, the J end lost 8 bases, and 15 bases lay between the germline ends. CDR1 and CDR2 from the germline V gene are ENHRY and SYGVKD. The CDR3 is 13 residues long. The CDR3 loop is CAITGRVKDEQFF. As DNA, the CDR3 is TGTGCCATCACGGGCAGGGTGAAGGATGAGCAGTTCTTC.

The chain employs TRBV10-3 and TRBJ2-3; D is perhaps TRBD1 (6 bases). The CDR3 spans 12 residues. Germline loops: CDR1 ENHRY, CDR2 SYGVKD. V was cut by 0 bases and J by 8 bases, with 6 bases left in between. The CDR3 sequence: CAISESGGTQYF. In nucleotides, the CDR3 is TGTGCCATCAGTGAGTCAGGGGGTACGCAGTATTTT.

This clone was recorded only once. CDR3 residues: CASSEIADTEAFF. DNA for the CDR3: TGCGCCAGCAGTGAGATCGCGGACACTGAAGCTTTCTTT. The J gene is TRBJ1-1, the V gene TRBV10-1; D uncertain. Trimming removed 2 bases from V and 3 bases from J, with 7 bases in between. Germline loops: CDR1 WNHNN, CDR2 SYGVQD (reference sequence). The CDR3 totals 13 residues.

The chain has TRBV7-9 and TRBJ1-5, with 9 nucleotides matching TRBD1. After removal of 7 bases from V and 6 bases from J, the junction contained 10 bases not matched to a gene. Germline loops: CDR1 SEHNR, CDR2 FQNEAQ (reference sequence). The CDR3 length is 15 residues. Written as DNA, the CDR3 is TGTGCCAGCACCCCGCTAGGGACAGGGCGTCAGCCCCAGCATTTT. Residues: CASTPLGTGRQPQHF.

This clone was detected a few times. The chain links TRBV19 to TRBJ1-5; D perhaps matches TRBD1 (6 bases). Per the germline V gene, CDR1 is LNHDA and CDR2 is SQIVND (reference sequence). CDR3 length: 15 amino acids. V was shortened by 7 bases and J by 2 bases, with 15 bases between the two germline ends. The CDR3 coding sequence is TGTGCCAGTAAACGGGACACCGCCGGCAATCAGCCCCAGCATTTT. It yields the protein CASKRDTAGNQPQHF. The full variable domain, completed using reference TRBV19 and TRBJ1-5, is DGGITQSPKYLFRKEGQNVTLSCEQNLNHDAMYWYRQDPGQGLRLIYYSQIVNDFQKGDIAEGYSVSREKKESFPLTVTSAQKNPTAFYLCASKRDTAGNQPQHFGDGTRLSIL.

The J gene is TRBJ2-7, the V gene TRBV19; TRBD1 aligns across 10 bases. The trim removed 5 bases at V and 3 bases at J, leaving 4 bases unmatched. CDR3 size: 14 residues. CDR1 is LNHDA and CDR2 is SQIVND in the germline V gene (reference sequence). This chain's CDR3 is CASSSTGGFYEQYF. The CDR3 DNA is TGTGCCAGTAGTTCGACAGGGGGCTTCTACGAGCAGTACTTC. The variable domain in full, with the rest retrieved from reference TRBV19 and TRBJ2-7, is DGGITQSPKYLFRKEGQNVTLSCEQNLNHDAMYWYRQDPGQGLRLIYYSQIVNDFQKGDIAEGYSVSREKKESFPLTVTSAQKNPTAFYLCASSSTGGFYEQYFGPGTRLTVT.

The chain combines TRBV30 with TRBJ1-2, with D perhaps TRBD1 (5 bases). The CDR3 is made up of 11 amino acids. The germline CDR1 and CDR2 sequences are GTSNPN and SVGIG (reference sequence). Trimming removed 0 bases at V and 8 bases at J, with 7 bases between. The CDR3 spells CAWSVGVGYTF. In nucleotides, the CDR3 is TGTGCCTGGAGTGTAGGGGTAGGCTACACCTTC.

This chain connects TRBV7-2 to TRBJ1-6; 10 bases agree with TRBD1. The V gene's germline CDR1 is SGHTA and CDR2 FQGNSA. The length of the CDR3 is 15 residues. V gave up 5 bases and J gave up 7 bases; unmatched junction bases: 5. CDR3 amino acids: CASSLAGQGNSPLHF. The CDR3, as DNA: TGTGCCAGCAGCCTCGCGGGACAGGGGAATTCACCCCTCCACTTT.

This sequence joins TRBV11-3 and TRBJ2-3; possibly TRBD1 for D (6 bases). V dropped 4 bases and J dropped 6 bases, with 14 bases sitting between them. The V gene's germline CDR1 is SGHNT and CDR2 YENEEA. CDR3 length: 14 residues. The CDR3, as DNA: TGTGCCAGCAGCTCCCCTCGAGGGGGTGATACGCAGTATTTT. It encodes CASSSPRGGDTQYF.

The chain links TRBV19 to TRBJ1-1; possible D gene TRBD1, 6 bases. Germline V lookup: CDR1 LNHDA, CDR2 SQIVND (reference sequence). The CDR3 covers 13 residues. V lost 10 bases, J lost 4 bases, and 16 bases lay in between. In DNA, the CDR3 is TGTGCCATCCATACAGGGTATGGCACTGAAGCTTTCTTT. Its translation: CAIHTGYGTEAFF. The full variable domain, with the rest looked up from reference TRBV19 and TRBJ1-1, is DGGITQSPKYLFRKEGQNVTLSCEQNLNHDAMYWYRQDPGQGLRLIYYSQIVNDFQKGDIAEGYSVSREKKESFPLTVTSAQKNPTAFYLCAIHTGYGTEAFFGQGTRLTVV.

The chain is built from TRBV5-5 and TRBJ2-5; no clear D. The CDR3 length is 18 residues. Between the trimmed V and J ends, which lost 0 bases and 2 bases, there was a span of 20 bases. Germline V gene sequence: CDR1 SGHKS, CDR2 YYEKEE (reference sequence). CDR3 in amino acids: CASSLASFTRSRQETQYF. The CDR3 DNA reads TGTGCCAGCAGCTTGGCGTCATTCACCCGGAGTCGTCAAGAGACCCAGTACTTC.

The chain has TRBV4-2 and TRBJ2-3, with TRBD2 identical over 13 bases. This CDR3 has 16 amino acids. CDR1 LGHNA and CDR2 YNFKEQ come from the germline V gene. The ends lost 5 bases at V and 5 bases at J; junction bases unmatched: 7. The CDR3 region has the DNA TGTGCCAGCAGCTCCCGACTAGCGGGGGGTATAGATACGCAGTATTTT. The encoded protein is CASSSRLAGGIDTQYF.

This clone was seen only a few times. The chain is built from TRBV6-5 and TRBJ1-6; perhaps TRBD1 as D (6 bases). Trimming took off 6 bases at V and 14 bases at J, with 17 bases between the two ends. Germline values: CDR1 MNHEY, CDR2 SVGAGI. This CDR3 has 13 amino acids. In DNA form, the CDR3 reads TGTGCCAGCAGGACAGGATCAATGGGATCCCTCCACTTT. Its translation is CASRTGSMGSLHF.

This chain links TRBV5-1 with TRBJ1-1; no firm D call. V shed 3 bases and J shed 4 bases, with 16 bases lying between them. Germline V CDR1 and CDR2: SGHRS, YFSETQ. The CDR3 loop spans 15 amino acids. CDR3 sequence reads: CASSSRWSPTTEAFF. The CDR3 DNA is TGCGCCAGCAGCTCGCGATGGTCCCCTACCACTGAAGCTTTCTTT.